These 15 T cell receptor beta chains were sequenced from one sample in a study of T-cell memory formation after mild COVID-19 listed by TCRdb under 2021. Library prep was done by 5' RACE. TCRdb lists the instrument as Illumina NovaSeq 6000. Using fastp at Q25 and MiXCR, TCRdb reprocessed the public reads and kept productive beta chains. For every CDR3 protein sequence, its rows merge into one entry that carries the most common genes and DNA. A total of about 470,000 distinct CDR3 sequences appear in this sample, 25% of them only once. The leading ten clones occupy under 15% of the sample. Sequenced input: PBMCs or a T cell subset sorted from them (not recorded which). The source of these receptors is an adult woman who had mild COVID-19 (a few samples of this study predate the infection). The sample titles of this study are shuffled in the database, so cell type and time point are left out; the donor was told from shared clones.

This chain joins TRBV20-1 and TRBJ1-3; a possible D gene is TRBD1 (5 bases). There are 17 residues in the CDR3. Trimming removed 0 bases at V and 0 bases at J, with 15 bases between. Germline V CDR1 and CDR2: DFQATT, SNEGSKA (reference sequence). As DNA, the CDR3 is TGCAGTGCTAGAGATCTCGGGGGAACCCACTCTGGAAACACCATATATTTT. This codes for CSARDLGGTHSGNTIYF.

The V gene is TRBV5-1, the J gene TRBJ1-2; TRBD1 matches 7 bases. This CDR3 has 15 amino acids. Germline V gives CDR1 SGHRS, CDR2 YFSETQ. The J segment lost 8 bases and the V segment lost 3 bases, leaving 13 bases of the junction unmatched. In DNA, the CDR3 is TGCGCCAGCAGCTATCGACAGGGCCGTGGTTACGGCTACACCTTC. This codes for CASSYRQGRGYGYTF.

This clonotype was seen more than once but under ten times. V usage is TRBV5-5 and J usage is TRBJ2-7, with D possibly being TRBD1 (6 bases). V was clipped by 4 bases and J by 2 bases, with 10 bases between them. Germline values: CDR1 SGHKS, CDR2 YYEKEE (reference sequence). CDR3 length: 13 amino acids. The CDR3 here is CASSIGGAYEQYF. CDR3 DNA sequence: TGTGCCAGCAGCATAGGGGGAGCCTACGAGCAGTACTTC.

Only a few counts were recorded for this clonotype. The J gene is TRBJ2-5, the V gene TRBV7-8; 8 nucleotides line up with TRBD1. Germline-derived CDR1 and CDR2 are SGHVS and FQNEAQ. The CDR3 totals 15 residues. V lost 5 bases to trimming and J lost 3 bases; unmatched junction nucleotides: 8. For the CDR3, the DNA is TGTGCCAGCAGCCCTATGGACAGGGAGGAAGAGACCCAGTACTTC. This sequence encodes CASSPMDREEETQYF.

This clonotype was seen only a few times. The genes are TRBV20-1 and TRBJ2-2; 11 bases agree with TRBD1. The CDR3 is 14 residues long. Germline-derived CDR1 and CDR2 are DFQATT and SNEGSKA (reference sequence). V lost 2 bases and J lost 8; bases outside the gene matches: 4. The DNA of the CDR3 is TGCAGTGCTAGACGGACAGGGGGCTTTGGGGAGCTGTTTTTT. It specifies CSARRTGGFGELFF.

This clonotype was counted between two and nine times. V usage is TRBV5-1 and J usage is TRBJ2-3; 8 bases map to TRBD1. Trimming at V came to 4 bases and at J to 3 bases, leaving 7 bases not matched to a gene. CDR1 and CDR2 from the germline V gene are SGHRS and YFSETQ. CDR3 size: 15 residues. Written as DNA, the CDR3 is TGCGCCAGCAGCCTGGGACAGGTTGTAACAGATACGCAGTATTTT. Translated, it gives CASSLGQVVTDTQYF.

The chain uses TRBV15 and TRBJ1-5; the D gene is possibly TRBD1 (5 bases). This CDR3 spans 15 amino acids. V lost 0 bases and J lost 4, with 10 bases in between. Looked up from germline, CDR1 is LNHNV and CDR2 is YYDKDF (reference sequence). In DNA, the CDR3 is TGTGCCACCAGCAGAGATTCGGGGGGTAATCAGCCCCAGCATTTT. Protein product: CATSRDSGGNQPQHF. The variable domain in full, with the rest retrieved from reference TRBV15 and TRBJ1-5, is DAMVIQNPRYQVTQFGKPVTLSCSQTLNHNVMYWYQQKSSQAPKLLFHYYDKDFNNEADTPDNFQSRRPNTSFCFLDIRSPGLGDTAMYLCATSRDSGGNQPQHFGDGTRLSIL.

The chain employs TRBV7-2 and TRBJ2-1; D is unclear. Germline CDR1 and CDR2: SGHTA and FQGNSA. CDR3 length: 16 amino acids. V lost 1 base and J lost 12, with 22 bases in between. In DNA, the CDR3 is TGTGCCAGCAGCTTAGAGACCATAAGGGCGGATCGCAGGCAGTTCTTC. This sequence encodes CASSLETIRADRRQFF.

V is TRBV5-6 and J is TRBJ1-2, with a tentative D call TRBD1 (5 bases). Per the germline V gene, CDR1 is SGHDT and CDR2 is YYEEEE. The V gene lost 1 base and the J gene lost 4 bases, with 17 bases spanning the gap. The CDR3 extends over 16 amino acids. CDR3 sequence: CASSLQGLKDGYGYTF. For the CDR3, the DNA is TGTGCCAGCAGCTTGCAGGGTTTGAAAGACGGCTATGGCTACACCTTC.

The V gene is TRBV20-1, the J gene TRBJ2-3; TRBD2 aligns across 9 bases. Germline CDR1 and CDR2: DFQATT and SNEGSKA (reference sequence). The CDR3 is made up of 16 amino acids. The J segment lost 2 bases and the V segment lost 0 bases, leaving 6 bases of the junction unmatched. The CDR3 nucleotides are TGCAGTGCTAGAGATCGCACTAGCGGGTTCACAGATACGCAGTATTTT. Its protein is CSARDRTSGFTDTQYF.

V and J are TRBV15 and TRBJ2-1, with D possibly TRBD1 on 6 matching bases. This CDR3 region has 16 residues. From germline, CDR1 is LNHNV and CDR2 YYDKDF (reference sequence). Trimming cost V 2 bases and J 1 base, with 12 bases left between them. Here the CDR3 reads CATSRLDRSSYNEQFF. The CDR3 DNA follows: TGTGCCACCAGCAGACTCGACAGGAGTTCCTACAATGAGCAGTTCTTC.

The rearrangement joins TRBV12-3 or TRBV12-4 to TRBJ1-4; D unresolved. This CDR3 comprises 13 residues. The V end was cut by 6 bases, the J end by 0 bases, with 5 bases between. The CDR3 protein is CASRAATNEKLFF. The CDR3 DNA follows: TGTGCCAGCAGAGCAGCAACTAATGAAAAACTGTTTTTT.

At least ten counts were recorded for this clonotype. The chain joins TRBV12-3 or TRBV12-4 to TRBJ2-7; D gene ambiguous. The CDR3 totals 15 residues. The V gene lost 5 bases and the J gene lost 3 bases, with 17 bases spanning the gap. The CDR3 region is CASSLRTARVYEQYF. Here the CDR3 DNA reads TGTGCCAGCAGTCTGCGTACGGCTCGGGTCTACGAGCAGTACTTC.

CDR3 nucleotide sequence: TGTGCCAGCGGGACTAGCGGGGGGACCTACGAGCAGTACTTC. Translated, it gives CASGTSGGTYEQYF. The rearrangement links TRBV6-5 to TRBJ2-7; 15 bases are shared with TRBD2. Germline V gene data show CDR1 as MNHEY and CDR2 as SVGAGI. V shed 8 bases and J 2 bases; nucleotides not matched to a gene: 1. The CDR3 spans 14 residues.

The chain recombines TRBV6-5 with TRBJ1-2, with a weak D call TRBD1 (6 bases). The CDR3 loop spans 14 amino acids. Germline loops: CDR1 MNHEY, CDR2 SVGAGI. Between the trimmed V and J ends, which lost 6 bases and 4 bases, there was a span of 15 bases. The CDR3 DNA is TGTGCCAGCAGCGCCGCCGGGGGCGCCTATGGCTACACCTTC. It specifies CASSAAGGAYGYTF.